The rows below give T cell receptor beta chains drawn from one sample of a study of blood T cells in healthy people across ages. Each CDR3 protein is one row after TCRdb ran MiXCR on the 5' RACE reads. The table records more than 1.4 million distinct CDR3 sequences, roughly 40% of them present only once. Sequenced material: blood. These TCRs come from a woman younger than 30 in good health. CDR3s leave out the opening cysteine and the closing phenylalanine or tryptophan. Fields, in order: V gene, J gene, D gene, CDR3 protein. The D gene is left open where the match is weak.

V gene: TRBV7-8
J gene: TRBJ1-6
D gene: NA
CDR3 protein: ASSDRRSSSPLH

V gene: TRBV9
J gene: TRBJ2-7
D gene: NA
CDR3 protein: ASSVGGVPYEQY

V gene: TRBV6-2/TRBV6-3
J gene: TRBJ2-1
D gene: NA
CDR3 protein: ASSYSEGDQF

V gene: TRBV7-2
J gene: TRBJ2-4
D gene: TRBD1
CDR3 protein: ASSRGQGNIQY

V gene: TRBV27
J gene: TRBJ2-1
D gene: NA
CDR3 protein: AGSFRGSSYNEQF

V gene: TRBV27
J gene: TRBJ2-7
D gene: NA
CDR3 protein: ASSFRAAYEQY

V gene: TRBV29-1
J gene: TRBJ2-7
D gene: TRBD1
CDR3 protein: SGEGQGYEQY

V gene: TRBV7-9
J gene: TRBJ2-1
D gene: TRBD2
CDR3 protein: ASSSPLAGPYNEQF

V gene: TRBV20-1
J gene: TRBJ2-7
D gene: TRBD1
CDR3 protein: SAQERDRDYEQY

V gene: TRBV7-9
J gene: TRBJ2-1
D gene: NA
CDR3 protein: ANSFFPVRDNEQF

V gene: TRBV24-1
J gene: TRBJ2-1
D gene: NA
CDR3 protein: ATSDFSGNEQF

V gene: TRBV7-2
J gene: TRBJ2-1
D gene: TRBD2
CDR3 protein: ASSSSVRMVAGRNEQF

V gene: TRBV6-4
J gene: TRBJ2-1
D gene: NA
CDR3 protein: ASSDRAEANEQF

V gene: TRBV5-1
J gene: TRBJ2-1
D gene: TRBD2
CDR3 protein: ASSLVGGSYDSNEQF

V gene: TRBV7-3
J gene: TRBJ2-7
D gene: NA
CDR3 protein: ANLLGGHYEQY

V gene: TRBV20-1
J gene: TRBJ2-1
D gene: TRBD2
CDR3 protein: SARERGGYNEQF

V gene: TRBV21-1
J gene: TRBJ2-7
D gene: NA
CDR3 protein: ASTSYYRARLPYEQY

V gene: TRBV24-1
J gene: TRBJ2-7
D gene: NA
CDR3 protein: ATSDSNPGRDEQY

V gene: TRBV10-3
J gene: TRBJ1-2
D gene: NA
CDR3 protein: AIRGNELDYT

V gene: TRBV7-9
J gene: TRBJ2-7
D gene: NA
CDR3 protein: ASSLGGPFEQY

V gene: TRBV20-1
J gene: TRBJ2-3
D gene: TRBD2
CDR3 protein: SARDLGLAGGPNTQY

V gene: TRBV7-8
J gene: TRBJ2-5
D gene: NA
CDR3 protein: ASSFSGSRGQY

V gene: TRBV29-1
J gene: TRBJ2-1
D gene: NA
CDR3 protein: SVDKLAVYNEQF

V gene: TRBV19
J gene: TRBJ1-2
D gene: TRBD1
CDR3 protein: ASSSWTGREEGYT

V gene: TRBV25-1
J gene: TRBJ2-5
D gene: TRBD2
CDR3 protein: ASSDPSQYGSGYYRETQY

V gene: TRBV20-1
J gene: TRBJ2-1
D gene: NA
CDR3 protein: SARAAPYNEQF

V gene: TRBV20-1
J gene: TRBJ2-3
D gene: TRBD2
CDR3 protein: SARARESSTDTQY

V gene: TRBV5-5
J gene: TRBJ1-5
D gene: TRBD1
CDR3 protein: ASSLAGQGDQPQH

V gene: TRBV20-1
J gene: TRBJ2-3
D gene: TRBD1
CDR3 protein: SARARTGGADTQY

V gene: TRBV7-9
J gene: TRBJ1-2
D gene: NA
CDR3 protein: ASSDGVTSGYT

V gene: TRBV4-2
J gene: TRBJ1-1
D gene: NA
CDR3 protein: ASSQDNSFVWTEAF

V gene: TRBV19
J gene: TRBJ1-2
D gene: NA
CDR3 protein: ASSIEVLPRGYT

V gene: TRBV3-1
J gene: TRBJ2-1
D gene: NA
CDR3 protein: ASSQRGTDEQF

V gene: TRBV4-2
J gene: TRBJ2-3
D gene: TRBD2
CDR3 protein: ASGQEKRGWDTQY

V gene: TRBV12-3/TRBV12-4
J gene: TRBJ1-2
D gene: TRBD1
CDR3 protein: ASSYRGQNGYHLYGYT

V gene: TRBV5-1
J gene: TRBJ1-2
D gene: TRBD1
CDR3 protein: ASSFGWTGPGGGYT

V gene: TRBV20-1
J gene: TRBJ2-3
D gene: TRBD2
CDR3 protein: SARKELAGVRDTQY

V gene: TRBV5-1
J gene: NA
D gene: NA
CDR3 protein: ASSAPTGYSYNEQY